A selection of T cell receptor beta chains follows, all from one sample in a study of T cells in Graves' hyperthyroidism and ophthalmopathy. From the multiplex PCR reads, TCRdb called clonotypes with MiXCR, one entry per CDR3 protein. The sample has about 340,000 distinct CDR3 sequences, 18% seen once. Sequenced input: blood. All receptors derive from a woman aged 45 to 65 with Graves' hyperthyroidism. Each CDR3 is given with its conserved first and last residue.

TRBJ1-1,TRBV12-3/TRBV12-4,CASSRDTRGTEAFF
TRBJ2-1,TRBV11-2,CAGSLDLTGSSYNEQFF
TRBJ2-1,TRBV28,CASSTSGRVQFF
TRBJ2-7,TRBV18,CASSRTGGASEQYF
TRBJ2-3,TRBV19,CASSTSGRALADTQYF
TRBJ2-1,TRBV6-5,CASSYSPMVNEQFF
TRBJ2-6,TRBV27,CASSYAGGVGANVLTF
TRBJ1-1,TRBV12-3/TRBV12-4,CASSRSPLPTEAFF
TRBJ2-5,TRBV6-1,CASSEGRGQGPLETQYF
TRBJ1-4,TRBV6-1,CASESARGSNEKLFF
TRBJ2-2,TRBV5-1,CASSLYLGSDTGELFF
TRBJ2-1,TRBV12-3/TRBV12-4,CASSLGPPNEQFF
TRBJ2-2,TRBV10-3,CATRPLEENTGELFF
TRBJ2-3,TRBV29-1,CSVVGLAGVSTDTQYF
TRBJ1-1,TRBV13,CASSSGAGRTEASF
TRBJ2-3,TRBV5-1,CATYPGGGLTDTQYF
TRBJ2-1,TRBV20-1,CSVSAGSYNEQFF
TRBJ2-7,TRBV18,CASSPRREGEQYF
TRBJ1-5,TRBV19,CASSIRGDRNFNQPQHF
TRBJ2-3,TRBV6-4,CASSPDRGPGDTQYF
TRBJ1-2,TRBV29-1,CSVVGGRGYTF
TRBJ1-6,TRBV27,CASSFQGSSPLHF
TRBJ2-7,TRBV2,CASTPGQTYEQYF
TRBJ1-3,TRBV28,CASSHRQGGSGNTIYF
TRBJ2-7,TRBV20-1,CSAIRARSYEQYF
TRBJ1-1,TRBV30,CAWKRGTEAFF
TRBJ2-1,TRBV6-1,CASSIGRGLGDEQFF
TRBJ2-2,TRBV11-2,CASSPRGGTGELFF
TRBJ2-7,TRBV7-6,CASSLESPYEQYF
TRBJ1-1,TRBV6-5,CASSYSGQGGSEAFF
TRBJ2-7,TRBV14,CASSHGTLYEQYF
TRBJ2-5,TRBV6-1,CASSPTGRIGETQYF
TRBJ1-1,TRBV11-2,CASSLEWGREAFF
TRBJ2-1,TRBV10-2,CASSPQGINEQFF
TRBJ1-4,TRBV6-9,CASSLGRGDEKLFF
TRBJ1-6,TRBV5-1,CASSLGGTNKAPLHF
TRBJ2-7,TRBV6-1,CASSRGGLAGLSYEQYF
TRBJ2-1,TRBV6-1,CASSSGDASSYNEQFF
TRBJ2-5,TRBV20-1,CSARERRGGETQYF
TRBJ1-3,TRBV4-2,CASSPRSGTEPIFGNTIYF
TRBJ2-1,TRBV3-1,CASSQSAYNEQFF
TRBJ2-1,TRBV30,CAWSNRDSYNEQFF
TRBJ2-2,TRBV12-3/TRBV12-4,CASSLAHTGELFF
TRBJ2-7,TRBV18,CASSPAGGHYEQYF
TRBJ2-7,TRBV5-1,CASSFFPTGDEQYF
TRBJ2-7,TRBV20-1,CSARDQDGRSYEQYF
TRBJ1-4,TRBV5-1,CASSGLPNEKLFF
TRBJ2-7,TRBV6-5,CASSYTSAGYEQYF
TRBJ1-2,TRBV18,CASSVGQIYGYTF
TRBJ2-5,TRBV6-1,CASSEQGFLQETQYF
TRBJ1-1,TRBV11-2,CASSYKPGGNTEAFF
TRBJ1-3,TRBV11-2,CASSYSGPGNTIYF
TRBJ2-3,TRBV20-1,CSANSGRRADTQYF